The 3 T cell receptor beta chains listed next were all sequenced from one sample in a study of blood T cells in healthy people across ages. A second PCR, run for roughly 7 to 11 cycles, used a sample-barcoded 5' primer plus a J-beta primer mix. TCRdb re-called the 5' RACE reads with MiXCR, one entry per CDR3 protein. The sample includes 1.5 million to 2 million distinct CDR3 sequences, around half of them seen just once. Material: blood. Receptor source: a woman between 40 and 50 years old in good health.

In this sample, this clonotype turned up once. This chain connects TRBV4-2 to TRBJ2-3; D is unclear. The CDR3 contains 17 residues. Germline V CDR1 and CDR2: LGHNA, YNFKEQ. The V and J ends lost 1 base and 0 bases respectively, with 14 bases between them. DNA for the CDR3: TGTGCCAGCAGCCAAGCTCCGGCGGAGATTAGCACAGATACGCAGTATTTT. It yields the protein CASSQAPAEISTDTQYF.

This rearrangement joins TRBV7-3 to TRBJ1-5, with D possibly TRBD1 on 6 matching bases. Per germline, CDR1 SGHTA and CDR2 FQGTGA. V lost 6 bases and J 4 bases, leaving 19 bases between the germline ends. This CDR3 has 16 amino acids. The CDR3: CASRQITGSRNQPQHF. CDR3 DNA sequence: TGTGCCAGCAGGCAAATAACAGGGTCACGTAATCAGCCCCAGCATTTT.

The J gene is TRBJ2-3, the V gene TRBV2, with 12 bases matching TRBD2. This CDR3 is built from 15 residues. Germline V lookup: CDR1 SNHLY, CDR2 FYNNEI. Losses at the gene ends were 3 bases for V and 10 bases for J; bases not matched to a gene: 8. The CDR3 sequence: CASSDGLAGGPPQYF. The CDR3 DNA is TGTGCCAGCAGTGACGGCCTAGCGGGGGGGCCCCCGCAGTATTTT.